This is a list of T cell receptor beta chains from one sample in a study of shared clonotypes between healthy human individuals. Clones were sequenced by immunoSEQ multiplex PCR, and TCRdb holds only the in-frame ones, with some missing. The sample lists 950,000 to 1,100,000 clones; around 78% were seen once. The sequenced material came from memory CD4+ T cells from PBMCs. The receptors originated from a man aged 18 to 30 in good health. Some clones in this sample may be carry-over from other donors' samples. Each CDR3 is given with its conserved first and last residue. The order of the fields is J gene, D gene, clone size, V gene, CDR3 protein, CDR3 DNA. D genes are given only for firm matches. Not every row has a clone size; where given, it reads once, few, many or a size class.

J: TRBJ1-6; D: TRBD1; size: -; V: TRBV7-2; CDR3: CASSLAPQGARSPLHF; DNA: TGTGCCAGCAGCTTAGCCCCCCAGGGGGCGCGCTCACCCCTCCACTTT
J: TRBJ1-2; D: TRBD1; size: -; V: TRBV25-1; CDR3: CASSLGQGNGYTF; DNA: TGTGCCAGCAGCCTGGGACAGGGTAACGGCTACACCTTC
J: TRBJ1-1; D: -; size: few; V: TRBV9; CDR3: CASSKSGERGAFF; DNA: TGTGCCAGCAGCAAATCAGGGGAGCGGGGAGCTTTCTTT
J: TRBJ1-2; D: -; size: -; V: TRBV28; CDR3: CASSFLPGNYGYTF; DNA: TGTGCCAGCAGTTTCCTACCGGGGAACTATGGCTACACCTTC
J: TRBJ1-1; D: -; size: -; V: TRBV2; CDR3: CASSYSGVYTEAFF; DNA: TGTGCCAGCAGTTATTCGGGGGTATACACTGAAGCTTTCTTT
J: TRBJ2-3; D: -; size: -; V: TRBV10-2; CDR3: CASSLGGYTDTQYF; DNA: TGCGCCAGCAGTCTAGGTGGTTACACAGATACGCAGTATTTT
J: TRBJ2-1; D: -; size: -; V: TRBV28; CDR3: CASRRGALLSSYNEQFF; DNA: TGTGCCAGCAGGAGAGGGGCCCTGCTAAGCTCCTACAATGAGCAGTTCTTC
J: TRBJ1-5; D: -; size: many; V: TRBV7-2; CDR3: CASSLGGQPQHF; DNA: TGTGCCAGCAGCTTAGGTGGTCAGCCCCAGCATTTT
J: TRBJ1-2; D: -; size: -; V: TRBV20-1; CDR3: CSARELYGYTF; DNA: TGCAGTGCTAGGGAACTGTATGGCTACACCTTC
J: TRBJ2-2; D: -; size: -; V: TRBV9; CDR3: CASSAYGGSNTGELFF; DNA: TGTGCCAGCAGCGCCTATGGAGGGTCGAACACCGGGGAGCTGTTTTTT
J: TRBJ2-7; D: TRBD1; size: few; V: TRBV5-5; CDR3: CASSRQGQGYYEQYF; DNA: TGTGCCAGCAGCCGACAGGGACAGGGGTACTACGAGCAGTACTTC
J: TRBJ1-1; D: -; size: -; V: TRBV28; CDR3: CASRPGGNTEAFF; DNA: TGTGCCAGCAGACCTGGAGGGAACACTGAAGCTTTCTTT
J: TRBJ1-2; D: -; size: -; V: TRBV5-1; CDR3: CASSLAQGIYGYTF; DNA: TGCGCCAGCAGCTTGGCCCAGGGTATCTATGGCTACACCTTC
J: TRBJ2-5; D: TRBD2; size: once; V: TRBV28; CDR3: CASTVLAGGGQETQYF; DNA: TGTGCCAGCACCGTACTAGCGGGAGGAGGGCAAGAGACCCAGTACTTC
J: TRBJ1-4; D: -; size: few; V: TRBV11-2; CDR3: CASSLPGLGEKLFF; DNA: TGTGCCAGCAGCTTACCGGGGTTGGGTGAAAAACTGTTTTTT
J: TRBJ1-4; D: -; size: once; V: TRBV30; CDR3: CAWKTGQATNEKLFF; DNA: TGTGCCTGGAAGACAGGCCAAGCAACTAATGAAAAACTGTTTTTT
J: TRBJ2-7; D: -; size: -; V: TRBV5-1; CDR3: CASSLAQGRTHEQYF; DNA: TGCGCCAGCAGCTTGGCCCAAGGGCGGACGCACGAGCAGTACTTC
J: TRBJ2-7; D: -; size: many; V: TRBV5-1; CDR3: CASSSGGTVRYEQYF; DNA: TGCGCCAGCAGCTCAGGGGGGACGGTGAGATACGAGCAGTACTTC
J: TRBJ2-1; D: TRBD2; size: -; V: TRBV4-2; CDR3: CASSRAGEGYNEQFF; DNA: TGTGCCAGCAGCCGAGCGGGAGAGGGCTACAATGAGCAGTTCTTC
J: TRBJ2-7; D: -; size: -; V: TRBV6-6; CDR3: CASSYGTGTPVYEQYF; DNA: TGTGCCAGCAGTTACGGGACGGGGACTCCGGTTTACGAGCAGTACTTC
J: TRBJ2-2; D: -; size: -; V: TRBV4-2; CDR3: CASSQEVRESGELFF; DNA: TGTGCCAGCAGCCAAGAAGTAAGGGAATCCGGGGAGCTGTTTTTT
J: TRBJ2-3; D: -; size: -; V: TRBV5-1; CDR3: CASSLNPGSTDTQYF; DNA: TGCGCCAGCAGCTTGAACCCCGGTAGCACAGATACGCAGTATTTT
J: TRBJ2-5; D: -; size: -; V: TRBV28; CDR3: CASSLSQTQYF; DNA: TGTGCCAGCAGTTTATCGCAGACCCAGTACTTC
J: TRBJ1-5; D: -; size: few; V: TRBV4-2; CDR3: CASGRTLNQPQHF; DNA: TGTGCCAGCGGTAGGACGCTTAATCAGCCCCAGCATTTT